Below, 17 T cell receptor beta chains from the same sample are listed, as sequenced in a study of vaccination and CD4 T cells after COVID-19. An Oncomine TCR Beta short-read assay was used to sequence the DNA from cultured CD4+ T cells. From the PCR reads, TCRdb called clonotypes with MiXCR, one entry per CDR3 protein. This table has 9,500 to 15,000 distinct CDR3 sequences, 35% to 45% appearing once. No antigen has been identified for these receptors. Treatment specified: approximately nine-day PBMC culture with coronavirus spike peptide pools or control peptides (ViraFEST assay). The sample comprised cultured CD4+ T cells from blood. These receptors came from a human donor with COVID-19.

A few counts support this clonotype. The gene calls are TRBV19 and TRBJ1-1; unclear D gene. This CDR3 has 14 residues. Germline values: CDR1 LNHDA, CDR2 SQIVND (reference sequence). V dropped 4 bases and J dropped 2 bases, with 11 bases sitting between them. CDR3 protein: CASSTTSYNTEAFF. CDR3 coding DNA: TGTGCCAGTAGTACCACTTCCTACAACACTGAAGCTTTCTTT. Drawing the rest from reference TRBV19 and TRBJ1-1, the complete variable domain is DGGITQSPKYLFRKEGQNVTLSCEQNLNHDAMYWYRQDPGQGLRLIYYSQIVNDFQKGDIAEGYSVSREKKESFPLTVTSAQKNPTAFYLCASSTTSYNTEAFFGQGTRLTVV.

The chain joins TRBV3-1 to TRBJ2-6, with D perhaps TRBD1 or TRBD2 (5 bases each). Germline V gene lookup returns CDR1 LGHDT and CDR2 YNNKEL (reference sequence). CDR3 size: 16 residues. Between the trimmed V and J ends, which lost 3 bases and 0 bases, there was a span of 9 bases. The CDR3 bases are TGTGCCAGCAGCCAGGGACCCCCCTCTGGGGCCAACGTCCTGACTTTC. It codes for CASSQGPPSGANVLTF.

V usage is TRBV27 and J usage is TRBJ1-6; D call uncertain. CDR1 and CDR2 from the germline V gene are MNHEY and SMNVEV (reference sequence). The CDR3 length is 13 residues. Between the trimmed V and J ends, which lost 6 bases and 0 bases, there was a span of 3 bases. CDR3 bases: TGTGCCAGCAGAAGCTCCTATAATTCACCCCTCCACTTT. This translates into CASRSSYNSPLHF.

This clonotype showed up just a few times. The rearrangement uses TRBV6-1 and TRBJ1-2, with unresolved D. The ends were cut back, 1 base at V and 4 bases at J, with 13 bases in the middle. This CDR3 contains 15 residues. Germline V CDR1 and CDR2: MNHNS, SASEGT. CDR3 in DNA: TGTGCCAGCAGTGAAGAGCGAGCCCCCCTCTATGGCTACACCTTC. Translation: CASSEERAPLYGYTF.

The V and J genes are TRBV7-9 and TRBJ1-2; the D gene is possibly TRBD1 (6 bases). Germline V gene data show CDR1 as SEHNR and CDR2 as FQNEAQ (reference sequence). This CDR3 is 15 amino acids long. The V gene lost 7 bases and the J gene lost 0 bases, with 15 bases spanning the gap. DNA of the CDR3: TGTGCCAGCACGGGGGGGCGAGAGGCTAACTATGGCTACACCTTC. It specifies CASTGGREANYGYTF.

The table lists this clonotype with a few counts. This sequence joins TRBV7-8 and TRBJ2-7; D possibly corresponds to TRBD1 (6 bases). The CDR3 consists of 14 residues. Trimming shortened V by 4 bases and J by 6 bases, and 16 bases separated the two germline ends. The germline V gene encodes CDR1 SGHVS and CDR2 FQNEAQ. In nucleotides, the CDR3 is TGTGCCAGCAGCTACCTGGACAGCCAGGGCGAGCAGTACTTC. Its translation: CASSYLDSQGEQYF.

The chain combines TRBV6-1 with TRBJ1-1, with 7 positions matching TRBD1. J lost 2 bases, V lost 5 bases, and 20 bases had no gene match. The CDR3 runs to 19 residues. Germline assignment: CDR1 MNHNS and CDR2 SASEGT. The CDR3 DNA reads TGTGCCAGCAGTCCGCAGGGGGGGGTGGGAGTCGGCGCTAACACTGAAGCTTTCTTT. Residues: CASSPQGGVGVGANTEAFF.

The chain couples TRBV11-3 to TRBJ1-2; unclear D gene. The germline V and J ends were trimmed by 1 base and 2 bases, with 17 bases remaining between them. CDR1 and CDR2 from the germline V gene are SGHNT and YENEEA. The CDR3 is made up of 17 amino acids. The CDR3 DNA is TGTGCCAGCAGCTTAGGACGCCGGGGATCGGGGAACTATGGCTACACCTTC. Translation gives CASSLGRRGSGNYGYTF.

This clonotype was observed a few times. CDR3 amino acids: CATSTARADGNTIYF. DNA for the CDR3: TGTGCCACCAGCACCGCCCGGGCGGATGGAAACACCATATATTTT. The V and J genes are TRBV15 and TRBJ1-3; D unclear. The germline V gene encodes CDR1 LNHNV and CDR2 YYDKDF (reference sequence). The CDR3 contains 15 residues. Trimming removed 4 bases from V and 3 bases from J, with 13 bases in between.

V gene TRBV19 combines with J gene TRBJ1-5; D not resolved. The germline V and J ends were trimmed by 3 bases and 4 bases, with 7 bases remaining between them. The CDR3 is made up of 13 amino acids. Germline CDR1 and CDR2: LNHDA and SQIVND (reference sequence). In nucleotides, the CDR3 is TGTGCCAGTAGTATTCAGAAAAATCAGCCCCAGCATTTT. Translated: CASSIQKNQPQHF.

J is TRBJ2-6 and V is TRBV7-8; TRBD1 is a possible D gene (5 bases). The CDR3 totals 15 residues. V lost 5 bases and J lost 0, with 8 bases in between. Germline CDR1 is SGHVS and CDR2 is FQNEAQ. The CDR3 protein is CASSKDISGANVLTF. In DNA, the CDR3 is TGTGCCAGCAGCAAGGACATCTCTGGGGCCAACGTCCTGACTTTC.

This clonotype was found a few times. The CDR3 coding sequence is TGTGCCAGCAGTTTAAGGGGAGTCGGTAATCAGCCCCAGCATTTT. Its translation is CASSLRGVGNQPQHF. The rearrangement uses TRBV12-3 or TRBV12-4 and TRBJ1-5; a possible D gene is TRBD1 (5 bases). This CDR3 is built from 15 residues. The ends were cut back, 2 bases at V and 4 bases at J, with 12 bases in the middle.

This clonotype was observed a handful of times. The chain recombines TRBV20-1 with TRBJ1-3; a weak D match, TRBD1 (5 bases). CDR1 and CDR2 from the germline V gene are DFQATT and SNEGSKA (reference sequence). CDR3 length: 15 residues. The germline V and J ends were trimmed by 0 bases and 2 bases, with 11 bases remaining between them. CDR3 sequence reads: CSARDGTETGNTIYF. The CDR3 DNA reads TGCAGTGCTAGAGACGGGACGGAGACTGGAAACACCATATATTTT.

This rearrangement joins TRBV11-2 to TRBJ1-5, with 7 bases matching TRBD1. V shed 5 bases and J 7 bases; nucleotides not matched to a gene: 5. CDR3 length equals 13 residues. The V gene's germline CDR1 is SGHAT and CDR2 FQNNGV. Here the CDR3 reads CASSHRDSQPQHF. Written as DNA, the CDR3 is TGTGCCAGCAGCCACCGGGACAGCCAGCCCCAGCATTTT.

The rearrangement uses TRBV12-3 or TRBV12-4 and TRBJ1-5, with D tentatively TRBD1 (6 bases). CDR3 size: 15 residues. Trimming shortened V by 3 bases and J by 1 base, and 10 bases separated the two germline ends. The DNA of the CDR3 is TGTGCCAGCAGTTTGGGGGCCAGGAGCAATCAGCCCCAGCATTTT. It is translated as CASSLGARSNQPQHF.

This chain uses TRBV24-1 with TRBJ1-5; unclear D gene. The CDR3 spans 19 residues. Germline CDR1 KGHDR, CDR2 SFDVKD. V dropped 0 bases and J dropped 0 bases, with 17 bases sitting between them. The CDR3 protein is CATSDLPTTTVNSNQPQHF. CDR3 DNA: TGTGCCACCAGTGATTTGCCCACGACCACGGTGAATAGCAATCAGCCCCAGCATTTT.

The chain is built from TRBV11-3 and TRBJ2-5; D gene unclear. Germline assignment: CDR1 SGHNT and CDR2 YENEEA. The V and J ends lost 2 bases and 5 bases respectively, with 12 bases between them. CDR3 size: 14 residues. The CDR3 nucleotides read TGTGCCAGCAGCTTAAGGCTGGCTAGGGAGACCCAGTACTTC. Protein product: CASSLRLARETQYF.